This TCR beta chain was sequenced in a study of post-analysis software for immune sequencing data. Across the study: The cohort encompassed relapsing-remitting, secondary progressive and progressive-relapsing multiple sclerosis disease courses. Notes on the study in general: When patients were compared with controls, 4 or 5 TRBV segments were more frequent, TRBV5-6, TRBV5-1 and TRBV20-1 among them.

CDR3 size: 18 residues. Germline values: CDR1 SGHTA, CDR2 FQGNSA. Concerning this clonotype itself: Its antigen remains unidentified. One junction end disagrees with the germline gene, perhaps due to a read error.

Unique-molecular-identifier-tagged TCR beta cDNA libraries were used. TCRdb itself ran the PCR reads through MiXCR, one entry per CDR3 protein. The data show roughly 620,000 distinct CDR3 sequences, with roughly 40% seen just once and around 1.7% held by the top ten. The sample consisted of blood. The origin of this receptor is a girl between 5 and 17 years old with multiple sclerosis. The chain uses TRBV7-2 and TRBJ2-1; TRBD2 matches 8 bases. CDR3 protein: CASSLAILAGPPYNEQFF. DNA of the CDR3: TGTGCCAGCAGTTTAGCGATCTTAGCGGGGCCCCCCTACAATGAGCAGTTCTTC.